The present T cell receptor beta chain was sequenced within a study of T cells in Graves' hyperthyroidism and ophthalmopathy (dated by TCRdb to the late 2010s). Notes on the research overall: Peripheral blood samples were taken at initial diagnosis, before any treatment was given. To identify distinguishing TCR V-J signatures, a discovery cohort of roughly 100 patients was used, comprising 40 to 45 with Graves' ophthalmopathy and 57 with stable Graves' hyperthyroidism. Prospective prediction of ophthalmopathy was tested in an independent validation cohort of 18 to 20 hyperthyroidism patients and 15 to 17 patients who later progressed to ophthalmopathy. The 100 discovery patients were divided at random into training and test sets in a 7:3 ratio. In addition, the study compared T-cell repertoires in thyroid tissue and in blood from roughly six Graves' hyperthyroidism patients. After blood sampling, hyperthyroidism patients were treated with methimazole at a starting dose of 30 mg daily, and ophthalmopathy patients were treated with high-dose intravenous methylprednisolone. According to the paper, TCR Vbeta CDR3 sequencing was carried out on 135 peripheral blood samples, which came from fewer than 50 ophthalmopathy, roughly 75 hyperthyroidism and some 17 progressor patients.

Overall study results and their limits: In validation, progression to ophthalmopathy was predicted by the model with more than 65% sensitivity and 72% to 85% specificity, a median of around 5.9 months before onset. No statistical method was used to set the sample size in advance, and investigators knew the group allocation. Blood samples also contained most of the expanded thyroid clonotypes (frequency above 0.001), which suggests that blood repertoires may reflect thyroid immune responses. In cross-validation, a model built on a 13 V-J signature told ophthalmopathy apart from stable hyperthyroidism with 85% to 90% sensitivity and around 84% specificity, and in testing the same model reached 80%/75%.

Graves' hyperthyroidism was defined as stable when no progression to ophthalmopathy occurred over 18 months of follow-up. Hyperthyroidism patients were aged 18 to 65 years and newly diagnosed, with disease duration of less than 2 months. Any patient with an uncontrolled infection, another autoimmune disease, pregnancy or lactation was excluded. Clinical symptoms, serum thyroxine and TRAb, thyroid ultrasound, and orbital computed tomography formed the basis for the diagnoses. PBMCs were separated from about 10 ml of fresh peripheral blood using Ficoll-Paque density gradient centrifugation. Trizol reagent was used to extract total RNA, and RNA quality was then checked on an Agilent 2100 Bioanalyzer. From the cysteine through the phenylalanine, the CDR3 covers 11 amino acids. Of the read, only the CDR3 DNA is kept; its 33 bases are in frame from base 1. This clonotype was observed at least ten times. No antigen is known for it. One junction end does not reproduce the germline sequence, and a read error may be involved.

TCR beta CDR3 regions were amplified from RNA transcripts. For the first round of RT-PCR on the TCR CDR3, the HTBI primer set was used together with the Qiagen OneStep RT-PCR kit. Libraries were constructed in a second round of multiplex PCR, after which size selection and purification were performed. Libraries were sequenced paired-end with 100 bp reads on an Illumina HiSeq2000. In the source study's methods: SOAPnuke was used to process the raw data, throwing out any read that contained adapters or uncalled bases, had a mean Phred below 15, or lacked an exact constant-primer or identifier match. COPE v1.2.5 was used to merge the high-quality paired reads, and each unique nucleotide sequence was defined as a clonotype. MiTCR v1.1 was used to align the clonotypes against IMGT TRBV, TRBD and TRBJ reference segments. Only V-J combinations with frequency above 0.0001, covering about 99% of repertoires, were analysed. A TCS score was defined as the ratio of F50 (clonal expansion) to E x V (chaos), with BLOSUM62-based TCRdist applied between CDR3 peptides within each V-J. Welch's t-statistics and random forest reduced around 510 V-J features to 13, which were used in a naive Bayes classifier (R e1071). TCRdb handled the public reads itself, with Q25 trimming in fastp and clone calling in MiXCR, and kept productive beta chains. Merged by CDR3 protein, the rows form single entries marked with the most common genes and DNA. TCRdb, not the original authors, processed these V and J calls. In this sample the table shows under 400,000 distinct CDR3 sequences, over 15% of which occur a single time. The top ten constitute approximately 35% of the sample.

In this chain, TRBV12-3 or TRBV12-4 is recombined with TRBJ2-7, and TRBD1 matches 7 of the central bases. The sequenced material came from blood. This receptor was identified in a man aged 30-40 years with Graves' hyperthyroidism. At the DNA level, the sequence is TGTGCCAGCAGCTCCGGGACAGCGAACTCGTTC. Its protein reads: CASSSGTANSF.